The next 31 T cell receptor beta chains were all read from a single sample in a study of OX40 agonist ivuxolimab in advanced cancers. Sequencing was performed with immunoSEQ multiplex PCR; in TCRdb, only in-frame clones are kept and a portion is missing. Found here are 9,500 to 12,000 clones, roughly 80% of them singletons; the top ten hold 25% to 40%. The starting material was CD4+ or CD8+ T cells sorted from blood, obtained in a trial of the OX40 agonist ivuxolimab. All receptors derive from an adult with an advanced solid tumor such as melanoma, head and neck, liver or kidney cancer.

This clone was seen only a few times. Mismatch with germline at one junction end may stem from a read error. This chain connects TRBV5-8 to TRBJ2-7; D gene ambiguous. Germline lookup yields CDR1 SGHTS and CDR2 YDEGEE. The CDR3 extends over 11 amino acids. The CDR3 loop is CASSNTNEQYF. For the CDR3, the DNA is TGCGCCAGCAGTAACACGAACGAGCAGTACTTC.

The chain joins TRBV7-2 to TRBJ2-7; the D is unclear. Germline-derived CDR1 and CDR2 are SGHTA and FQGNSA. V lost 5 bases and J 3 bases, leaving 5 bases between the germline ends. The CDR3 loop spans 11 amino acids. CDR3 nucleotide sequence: TGTGCCAGCAGCCCAGGCTACGAGCAGTACTTC. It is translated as CASSPGYEQYF.

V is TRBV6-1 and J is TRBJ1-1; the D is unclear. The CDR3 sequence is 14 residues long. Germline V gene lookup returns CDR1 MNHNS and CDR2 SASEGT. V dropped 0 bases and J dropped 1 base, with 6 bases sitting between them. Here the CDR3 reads CASSEAESNTEAFF. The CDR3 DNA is TGTGCCAGCAGTGAAGCGGAATCGAACACTGAAGCTTTCTTT.

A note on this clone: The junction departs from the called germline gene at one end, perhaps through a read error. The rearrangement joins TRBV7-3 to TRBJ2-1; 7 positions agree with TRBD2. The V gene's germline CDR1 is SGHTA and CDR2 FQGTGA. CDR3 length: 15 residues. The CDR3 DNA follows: TGTGCCAGCAGCTTAACGTCTAGGGACTACTATGAGCAGTTCTTC. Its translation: CASSLTSRDYYEQFF.

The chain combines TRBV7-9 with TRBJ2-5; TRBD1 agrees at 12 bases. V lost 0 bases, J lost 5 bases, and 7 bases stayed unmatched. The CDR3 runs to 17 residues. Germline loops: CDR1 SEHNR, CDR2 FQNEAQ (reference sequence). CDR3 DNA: TGTGCCAGCAGCTTAGCTCGGGGACAGGGGGCTTGGGAGACCCAGTACTTC. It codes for CASSLARGQGAWETQYF.

This chain's CDR3 is CASSLKGGYTF. As DNA, the CDR3 is TGTGCCAGCAGCTTAAAGGGTGGCTACACCTTC. V usage is TRBV7-9 and J usage is TRBJ1-2; D is unresolved. The V end lost 2 bases, the J end lost 7 bases, and 5 bases lay between the germline ends. The germline V gene has CDR1 SEHNR and CDR2 FQNEAQ (reference sequence). This CDR3 is 11 amino acids long.

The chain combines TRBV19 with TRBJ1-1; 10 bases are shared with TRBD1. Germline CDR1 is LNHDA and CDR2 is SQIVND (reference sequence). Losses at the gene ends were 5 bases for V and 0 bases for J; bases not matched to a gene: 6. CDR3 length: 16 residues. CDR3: CASSGRQGAMNTEAFF. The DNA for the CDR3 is TGTGCCAGTAGTGGACGACAGGGGGCGATGAACACTGAAGCTTTCTTT.

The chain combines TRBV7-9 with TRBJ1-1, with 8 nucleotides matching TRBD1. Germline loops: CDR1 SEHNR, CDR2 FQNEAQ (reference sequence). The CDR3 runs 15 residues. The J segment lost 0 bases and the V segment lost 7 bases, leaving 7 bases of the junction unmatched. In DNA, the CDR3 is TGTGCCAGCACCTTGGGGGGACAGGTGAACACTGAAGCTTTCTTT. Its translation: CASTLGGQVNTEAFF.

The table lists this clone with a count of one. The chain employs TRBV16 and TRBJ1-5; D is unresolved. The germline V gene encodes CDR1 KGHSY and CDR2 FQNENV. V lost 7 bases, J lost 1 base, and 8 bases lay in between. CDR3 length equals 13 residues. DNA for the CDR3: TGTGCCAGCACAAAAAACAGCAATCAGCCCCAGCATTTT. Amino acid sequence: CASTKNSNQPQHF.

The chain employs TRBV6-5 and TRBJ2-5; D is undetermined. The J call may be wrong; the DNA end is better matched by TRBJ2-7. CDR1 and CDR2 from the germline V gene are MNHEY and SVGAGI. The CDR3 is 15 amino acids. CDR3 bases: TGTGCCAGCAGTTACCTACAGCACCCCTCCTACGAGCAGTACTTC. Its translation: CASSYLQHPSYEQYF.

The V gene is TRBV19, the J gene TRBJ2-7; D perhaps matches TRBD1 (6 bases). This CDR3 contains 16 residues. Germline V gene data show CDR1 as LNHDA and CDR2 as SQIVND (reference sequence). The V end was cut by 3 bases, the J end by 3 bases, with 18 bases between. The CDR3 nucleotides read TGTGCCAGTAGTATGACCTTCCTGGACAGCGACTACGAGCAGTACTTC. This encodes CASSMTFLDSDYEQYF.

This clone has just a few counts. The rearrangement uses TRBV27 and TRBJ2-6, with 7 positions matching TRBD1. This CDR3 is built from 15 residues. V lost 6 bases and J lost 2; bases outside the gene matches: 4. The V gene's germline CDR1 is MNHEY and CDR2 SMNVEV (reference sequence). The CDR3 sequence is CASSRTGAGANVLTF. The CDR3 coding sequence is TGTGCCAGCAGCCGTACAGGGGCTGGGGCCAACGTCCTGACTTTC.

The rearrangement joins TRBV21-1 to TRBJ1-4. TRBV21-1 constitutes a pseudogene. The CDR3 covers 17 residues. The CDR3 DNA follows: TGTGCCAGCCGCCGGGTCGGAATCAGGGAGAAAAATGAAAAACTGTTTTTT. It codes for CASRRVGIREKNEKLFF.

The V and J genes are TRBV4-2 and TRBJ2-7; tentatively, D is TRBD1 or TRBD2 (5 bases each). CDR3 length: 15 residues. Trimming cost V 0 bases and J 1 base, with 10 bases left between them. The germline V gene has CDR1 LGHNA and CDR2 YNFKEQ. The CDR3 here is CASSQEGTVSYEQYF. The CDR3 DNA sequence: TGTGCCAGCAGCCAAGAAGGGACGGTTTCCTACGAGCAGTACTTC.

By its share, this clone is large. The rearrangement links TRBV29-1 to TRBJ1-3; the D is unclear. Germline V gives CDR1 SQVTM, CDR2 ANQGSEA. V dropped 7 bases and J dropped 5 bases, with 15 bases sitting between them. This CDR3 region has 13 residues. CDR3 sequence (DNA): TGCAGCGCCCTCGGGAACTTCAGAAACACCATATATTTT. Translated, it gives CSALGNFRNTIYF.

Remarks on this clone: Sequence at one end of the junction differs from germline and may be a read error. The CDR3 coding sequence is TGCGCCAGCAGCTCATACTACGAGCAGTACTTC. This gives the protein CASSSYYEQYF. The genes are TRBV7-9 and TRBJ2-7; no clear D. Germline-derived CDR1 and CDR2 are SEHNR and FQNEAQ (reference sequence). CDR3 length: 11 residues.

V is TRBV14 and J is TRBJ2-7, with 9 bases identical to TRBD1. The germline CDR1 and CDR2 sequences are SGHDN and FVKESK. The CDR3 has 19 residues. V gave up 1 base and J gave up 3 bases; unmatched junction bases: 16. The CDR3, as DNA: TGTGCCAGCAGCCAAGGCAGGGTCGCGATGGGACAGGGCCTCTACGAGCAGTACTTC. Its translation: CASSQGRVAMGQGLYEQYF.

For the CDR3, the DNA is TGTGCCAGCAGGATCCAGGGGGCAGAGGGCTACACCTTC. This translates into CASRIQGAEGYTF. The V gene is TRBV6-1, the J gene TRBJ1-2; 8 bases are shared with TRBD1. With V trimmed by 6 bases and J by 8 bases, 8 bases remained unmatched. The CDR3 is made up of 13 amino acids. The germline V gene has CDR1 MNHNS and CDR2 SASEGT.

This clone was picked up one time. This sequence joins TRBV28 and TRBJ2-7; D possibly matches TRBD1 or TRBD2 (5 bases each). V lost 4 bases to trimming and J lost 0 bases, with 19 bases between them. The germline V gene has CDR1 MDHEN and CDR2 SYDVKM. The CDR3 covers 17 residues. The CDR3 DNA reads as TGTGCCAGCAGTTACCTCCTACGGGACGGGACCTCCTACGAGCAGTACTTC. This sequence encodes CASSYLLRDGTSYEQYF.

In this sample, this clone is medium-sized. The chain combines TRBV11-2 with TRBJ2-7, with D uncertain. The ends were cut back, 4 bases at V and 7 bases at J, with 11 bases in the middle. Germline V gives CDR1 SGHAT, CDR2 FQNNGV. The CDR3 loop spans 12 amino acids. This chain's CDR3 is CASSSNQQEQYF. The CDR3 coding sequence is TGTGCCAGCAGCTCTAATCAGCAGGAGCAGTACTTC.

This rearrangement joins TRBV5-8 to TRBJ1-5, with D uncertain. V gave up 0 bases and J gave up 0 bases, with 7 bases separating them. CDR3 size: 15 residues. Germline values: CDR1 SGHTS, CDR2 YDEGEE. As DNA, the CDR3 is TGTGCCAGCAGCTTGGAGGGCAGTAGCAATCAGCCCCAGCATTTT. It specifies CASSLEGSSNQPQHF.

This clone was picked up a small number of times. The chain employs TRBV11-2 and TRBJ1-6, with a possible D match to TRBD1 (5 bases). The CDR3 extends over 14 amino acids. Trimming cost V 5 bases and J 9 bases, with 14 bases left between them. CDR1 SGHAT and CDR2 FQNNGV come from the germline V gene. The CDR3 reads CASSLGTGGSPLHF. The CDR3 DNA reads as TGTGCCAGCAGCCTCGGTACAGGAGGTTCACCCCTCCACTTT. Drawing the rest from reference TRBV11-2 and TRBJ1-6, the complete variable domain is EAGVAQSPRYKIIEKRQSVAFWCNPISGHATLYWYQQILGQGPKLLIQFQNNGVVDDSQLPKDRFSAERLKGVDSTLKIQPAKLEDSAVYLCASSLGTGGSPLHFGNGTRLTVT.

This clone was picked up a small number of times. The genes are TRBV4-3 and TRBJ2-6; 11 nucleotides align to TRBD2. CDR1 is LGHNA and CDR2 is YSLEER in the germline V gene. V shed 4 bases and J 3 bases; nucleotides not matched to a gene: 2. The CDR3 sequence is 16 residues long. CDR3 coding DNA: TGCGCCAGCAGCCCTACTAGCGGGAGTGGGGCCAACGTCCTGACTTTC. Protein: CASSPTSGSGANVLTF.

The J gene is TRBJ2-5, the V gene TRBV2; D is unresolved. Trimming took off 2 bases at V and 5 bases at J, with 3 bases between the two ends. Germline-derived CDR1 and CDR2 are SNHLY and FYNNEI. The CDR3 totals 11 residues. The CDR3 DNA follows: TGTGCCAGCAGTGAACCCGAGACCCAGTACTTC. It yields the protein CASSEPETQYF.

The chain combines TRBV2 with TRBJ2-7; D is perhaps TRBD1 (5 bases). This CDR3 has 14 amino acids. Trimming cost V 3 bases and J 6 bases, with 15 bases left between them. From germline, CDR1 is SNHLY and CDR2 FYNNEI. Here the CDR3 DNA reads TGTGCCAGCAGTGAGGGCAGGGCGAGCATCGAGCAGTACTTC. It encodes CASSEGRASIEQYF.

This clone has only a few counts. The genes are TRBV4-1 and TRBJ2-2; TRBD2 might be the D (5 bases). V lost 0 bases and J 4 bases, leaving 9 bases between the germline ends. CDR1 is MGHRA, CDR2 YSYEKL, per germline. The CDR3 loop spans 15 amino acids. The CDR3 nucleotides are TGCGCCAGCAGCCAAGAACCGGGAAGCACCGGGGAGCTGTTTTTT. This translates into CASSQEPGSTGELFF.

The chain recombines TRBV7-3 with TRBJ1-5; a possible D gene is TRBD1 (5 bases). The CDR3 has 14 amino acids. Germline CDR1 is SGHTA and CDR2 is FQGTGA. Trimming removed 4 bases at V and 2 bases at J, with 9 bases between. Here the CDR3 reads CASSSGGGNQPQHF. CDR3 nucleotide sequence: TGTGCCAGCAGCTCGGGGGGAGGCAATCAGCCCCAGCATTTT. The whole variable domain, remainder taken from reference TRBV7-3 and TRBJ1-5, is GAGVSQTPSNKVTEKGKYVELRCDPISGHTALYWYRQSLGQGPEFLIYFQGTGAADDSGLPNDRFFAVRPEGSVSTLKIQRTERGDSAVYLCASSSGGGNQPQHFGDGTRLSIL.

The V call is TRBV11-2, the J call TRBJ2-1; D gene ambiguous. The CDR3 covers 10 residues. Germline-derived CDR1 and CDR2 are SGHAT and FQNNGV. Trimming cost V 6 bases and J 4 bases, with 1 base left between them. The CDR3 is CASSYNEQFF. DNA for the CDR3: TGTGCCAGCAGTTACAATGAGCAGTTCTTC.

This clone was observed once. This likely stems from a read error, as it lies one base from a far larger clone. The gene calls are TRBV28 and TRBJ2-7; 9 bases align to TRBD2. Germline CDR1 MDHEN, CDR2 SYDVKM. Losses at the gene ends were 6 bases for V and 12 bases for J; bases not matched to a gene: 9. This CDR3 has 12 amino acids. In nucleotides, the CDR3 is TGTGCCAGCAGCTTAATAGCGGGGGACCCGTACTTC. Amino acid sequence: CASSLIAGDPYF.

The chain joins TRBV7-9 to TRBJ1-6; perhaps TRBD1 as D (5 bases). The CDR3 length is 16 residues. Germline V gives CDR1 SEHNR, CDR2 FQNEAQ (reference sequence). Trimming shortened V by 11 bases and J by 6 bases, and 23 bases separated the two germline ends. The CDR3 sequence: CASSRPTDIGNSPLHF. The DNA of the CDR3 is TGTGCCTCCAGCAGGCCCACGGACATCGGTAATTCACCCCTCCACTTT.

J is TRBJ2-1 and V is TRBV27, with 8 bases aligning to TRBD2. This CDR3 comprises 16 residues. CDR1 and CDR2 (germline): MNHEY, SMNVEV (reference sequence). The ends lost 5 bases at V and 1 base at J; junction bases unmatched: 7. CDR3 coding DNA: TGTGCCAGCAGTGAACCCCCGGGGGGGTCCTACAATGAGCAGTTCTTC. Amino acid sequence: CASSEPPGGSYNEQFF.